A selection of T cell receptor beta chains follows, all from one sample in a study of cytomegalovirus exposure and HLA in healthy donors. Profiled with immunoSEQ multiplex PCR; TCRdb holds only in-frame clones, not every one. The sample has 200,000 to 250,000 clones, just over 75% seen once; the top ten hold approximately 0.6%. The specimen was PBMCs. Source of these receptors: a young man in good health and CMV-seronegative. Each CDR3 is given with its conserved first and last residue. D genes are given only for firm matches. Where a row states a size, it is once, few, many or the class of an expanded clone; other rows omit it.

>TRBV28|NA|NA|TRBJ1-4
TGTGCCAGCAGTTCCTCCGGTCGCTACGCAACTAATGAAAAACTGTTTTTT
CASSSSGRYATNEKLFF
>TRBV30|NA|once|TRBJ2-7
TGTGCCTGGAGGAGAGGGTTCGGGCGATACGAGCAGTACTTC
CAWRRGFGRYEQYF
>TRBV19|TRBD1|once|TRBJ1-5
TGTGCCAGTAGGTTCGGGACAGGGATAGTGGGCAATCAGCCCCAGCATTTT
CASRFGTGIVGNQPQHF
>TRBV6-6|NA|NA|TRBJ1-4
TGTGCCAGCAGTGTACAGGGAACTAATGAAAAACTGTTTTTT
CASSVQGTNEKLFF
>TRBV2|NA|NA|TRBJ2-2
TGTGCCAGCATCCCCGGGACAACGAACACCGGGGAGCTGTTTTTT
CASIPGTTNTGELFF
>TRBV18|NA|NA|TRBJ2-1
TGTGCCAGCTCAGAGTCCGCCCATGAGCAGTTCTTC
CASSESAHEQFF
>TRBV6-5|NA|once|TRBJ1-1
TGTGCCAGCAGTTACGTGAGCAGGGGGAACACTGAAGCTTTCTTT
CASSYVSRGNTEAFF
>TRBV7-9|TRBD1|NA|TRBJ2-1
TGTGCCAGCAGCTTAGGCCCCCCGGGACAGCCCTACAATGAGCAGTTCTTC
CASSLGPPGQPYNEQFF
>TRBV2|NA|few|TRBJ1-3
TGTGCCAGCAAGGACAGAACCTCTGGAAACACCATATATTTT
CASKDRTSGNTIYF
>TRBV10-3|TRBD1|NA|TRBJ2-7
TGTGCCATCAGAGGGGGACAGTCCTACGAGCAGTACTTC
CAIRGGQSYEQYF
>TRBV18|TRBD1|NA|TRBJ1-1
TGTGCCAGCTCACCACCGGTCAGGGGGCCGAGTGAAGCTTTCTTT
CASSPPVRGPSEAFF
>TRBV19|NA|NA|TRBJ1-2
TGTGCCAGTAGTTTGCAGGGTGGTGGCTACACCTTC
CASSLQGGGYTF
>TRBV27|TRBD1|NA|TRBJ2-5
TGTGCCAGCAGTACCTTGGTCTTGACAGGGGGCTTTAACGAGACCCAGTACTTC
CASSTLVLTGGFNETQYF
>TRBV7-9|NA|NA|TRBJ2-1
TGTGCCAGCAGCTTAGCGGGAGCGGGTGAGCAGTTCTTC
CASSLAGAGEQFF
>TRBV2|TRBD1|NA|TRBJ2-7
TGTGCCAGCAGTAACCCACCGGGACAGTCCTACGAGCAGTACTTC
CASSNPPGQSYEQYF
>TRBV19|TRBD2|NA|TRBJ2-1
TGTGCCAGTAGTAAGTTCCCTAGCGGGAGTTGGGAGCAGTTCTTC
CASSKFPSGSWEQFF
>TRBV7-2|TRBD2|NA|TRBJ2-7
TGTGCCAGCAGCTTATCTAGCGGGATAACCTACGAGCAGTACTTC
CASSLSSGITYEQYF
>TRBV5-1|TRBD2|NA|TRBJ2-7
TGCGCCAGCAGCCTGACCCGGGAGGGGGGTGAGCAGTACTTC
CASSLTREGGEQYF
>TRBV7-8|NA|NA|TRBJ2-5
TGTGCCAGCTCAACCGCTCTCCACCGCGAAAGTCCCCCACTGGGAGACTTC
CASSTALHRESPPLGDF
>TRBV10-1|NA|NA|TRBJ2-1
TGCGCCACGGGAAGAATGTACAATGAGCAGTTCTTC
CATGRMYNEQFF
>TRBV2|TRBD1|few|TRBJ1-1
TGTGCCAGCAGCGGACAGGGGGAGAACACTGAAGCTTTCTTT
CASSGQGENTEAFF
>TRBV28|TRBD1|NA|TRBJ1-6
TGTGCCAGCAGTTCCCGGACAGGGACGAATAATTCACCCCTCCACTTT
CASSSRTGTNNSPLHF
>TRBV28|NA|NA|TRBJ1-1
TGTGCCAGCAGGTCGGGTTGGGAGACTGAAGCTTTCTTT
CASRSGWETEAFF
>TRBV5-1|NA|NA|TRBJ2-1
TGCGCCAGCAGCTTGGAGGGGAATGAGCAGTTCTTC
CASSLEGNEQFF
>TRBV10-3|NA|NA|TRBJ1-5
TGTGCCATCAGTCAGGGCCTCAATCAGCCCCAGCATTTT
CAISQGLNQPQHF
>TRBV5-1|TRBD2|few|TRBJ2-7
TGCGCCAGCAGCTCCGGGACTAGCGGCTACGAGCAGTACTTC
CASSSGTSGYEQYF
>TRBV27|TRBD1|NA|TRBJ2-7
TGTGCCAGCAGTTTATCCAGGGACAGGGGGTACGAGCAGTACTTC
CASSLSRDRGYEQYF
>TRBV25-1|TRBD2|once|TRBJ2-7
TGTGCCAGCAGTGATCGACTAGCTAGCTCCTACGAGCAGTACTTC
CASSDRLASSYEQYF
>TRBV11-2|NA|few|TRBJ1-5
TGTGCCAGCAGCCCCTTACAGCCCCAGCATTTT
CASSPLQPQHF
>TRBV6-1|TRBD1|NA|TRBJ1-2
TGTGCCAGCACCACCTCCGGACAGGTCGATGGCTACACCTTC
CASTTSGQVDGYTF
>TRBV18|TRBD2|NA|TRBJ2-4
TGTGCCAGCTCACCACAGAGGAAAGCCGGGATACCTATGACTAGCAACAAAAACATTCAGTACTTC
CASSPQRKAGIPMTSNKNIQYF
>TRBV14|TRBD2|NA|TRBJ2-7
TGTGCCAGCAGCCAAGATTCGGGGGGCTACGAGCAGTACTTC
CASSQDSGGYEQYF
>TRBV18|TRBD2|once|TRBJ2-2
TGTGCCAGCTCACCCCTTTTCTCGACTAGCGTAAGACCGAACACCGGGGAGCTGTTTTTT
CASSPLFSTSVRPNTGELFF
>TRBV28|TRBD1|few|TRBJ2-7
TGTGCCAGCAGTTTACCCACGGACAGGGATAGCTACGAGCAGTACTTC
CASSLPTDRDSYEQYF
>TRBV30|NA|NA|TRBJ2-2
TGTGCCTGGAGTGGCGGGATCGGGGAGCTGTTTTTT
CAWSGGIGELFF
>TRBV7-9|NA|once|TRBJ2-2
TGTGCCAGCAGCCGTGGCCGTGGGCATGGCACCGGGGAGCTGTTTTTT
CASSRGRGHGTGELFF
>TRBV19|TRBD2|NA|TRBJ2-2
TGTGCCAGTAGCGATCTCGGCCTAGCGGGTAACACCGGGGAGCTGTTTTTT
CASSDLGLAGNTGELFF
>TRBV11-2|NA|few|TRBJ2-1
TGTGCCAGCAGCTTAGACCAGGGGTTCAATGAGCAGTTCTTC
CASSLDQGFNEQFF
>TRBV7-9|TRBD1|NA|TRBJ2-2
TGTTCCAGCAGCCGAGCAGGGGGCCAGAAAACCGGGGAGCTGTTTTTT
CSSSRAGGQKTGELFF
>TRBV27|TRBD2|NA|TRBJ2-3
TGTGCCAGCAAAAAGAGACTAGCGGGAGGCGTCACAGATACGCAGTATTTT
CASKKRLAGGVTDTQYF
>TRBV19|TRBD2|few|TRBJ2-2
TGTGCCAGTAAACTAGCGGGAGTTAAATCCGGGGAGCTGTTTTTT
CASKLAGVKSGELFF
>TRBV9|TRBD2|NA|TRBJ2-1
TGTGCCAGCAGCCCAGCAAAGGGGCGGGAGTACAATGAGCAGTTCTTC
CASSPAKGREYNEQFF
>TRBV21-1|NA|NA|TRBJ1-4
TGTGCCAGCAGCAAAGGGGGACAATCTAATGAAAAACTGTTTTTT
CASSKGGQSNEKLFF
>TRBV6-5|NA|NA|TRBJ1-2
TGTGCCAGCAGCCAGGCAGGATATGGCTACACCTTC
CASSQAGYGYTF
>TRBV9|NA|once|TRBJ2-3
TGTGCCAGCAGCGCAGGACAGCGCACAGATACGCAGTATTTT
CASSAGQRTDTQYF
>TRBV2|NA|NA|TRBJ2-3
TGTGCCAGCAGTCTGGGGCGGGGTGGGACAGATACGCAGTATTTT
CASSLGRGGTDTQYF
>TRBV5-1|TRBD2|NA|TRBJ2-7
TGCGCCAGCAGCTTGGTAGCGGGAGGGTACGAGCAGTACTTC
CASSLVAGGYEQYF
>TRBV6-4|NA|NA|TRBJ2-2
TGTGCCAGCTCGGAAGTTGCGGCCGACACCGGGGAGCTGTTTTTT
CASSEVAADTGELFF
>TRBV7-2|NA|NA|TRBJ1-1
TGTGCCAGCAGTTATACAGGGATCATGAACACTGAAGCTTTCTTT
CASSYTGIMNTEAFF
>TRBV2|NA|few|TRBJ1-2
TGTGCCAGCGCCCGCGGCAAAGGGGCTAACTATGGCTACACCTTC
CASARGKGANYGYTF
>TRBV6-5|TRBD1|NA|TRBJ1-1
TGTGCCAGCCTGACAGGGGATGGGAACACTGAAGCTTTCTTT
CASLTGDGNTEAFF
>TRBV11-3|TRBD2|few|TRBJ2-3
TGTGCCAGCAGCTTCGGGACTAGCGGCACAGATACGCAGTATTTT
CASSFGTSGTDTQYF
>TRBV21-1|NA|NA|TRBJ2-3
TGTGCCAGCAGCAAAGGGACAGGAGGCAGTAAGACAGATACGCAGTATTTT
CASSKGTGGSKTDTQYF
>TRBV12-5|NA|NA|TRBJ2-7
TGTGCTAGTGGTTTGGTACCGGCGGGGTTTGGCGAGCAGTACTTC
CASGLVPAGFGEQYF
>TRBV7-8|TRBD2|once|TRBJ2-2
TGTGCCAGCAGCCCCGGGACTAGCGCGAACACCGGGGAGCTGTTTTTT
CASSPGTSANTGELFF
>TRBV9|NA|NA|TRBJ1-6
TGTGCCAGCAGCGTAGGAAACGGGAGAGGTTCACCCCTCCACTTT
CASSVGNGRGSPLHF
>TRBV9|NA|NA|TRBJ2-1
TGTGCCAGCAGCCCAGGCAATGAGCAGTTCTTC
CASSPGNEQFF
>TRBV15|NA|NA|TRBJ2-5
TGTGCCACCAGCAGAGTCCCCGAGGGGGAAGAGACCCAGTACTTC
CATSRVPEGEETQYF
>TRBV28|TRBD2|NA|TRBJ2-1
TGTGCCAGCTCAGGTAGCGGGAGGCCCCATGAGCAGTTCTTC
CASSGSGRPHEQFF
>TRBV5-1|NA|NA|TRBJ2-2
TGCGCCAGCAGCTCCACTAGCCCCGGGGAGCTGTTTTTT
CASSSTSPGELFF